This TCR beta chain was obtained from a study of shared clonotypes between healthy human individuals. About the research overall: CD4 naive and CD4 memory each took three plates per donor, while CD8 naive took two and CD8 memory one. The study, taken as a whole, reports: In a few donors, about 5% of naive CD4 clonotypes appeared in common. Sequencing of the sorted subsets was shown by rarefaction to be incomplete despite large depth.

Healthy HIV-negative adults with no recent acute infections or vaccinations were recruited as donors. The V gene lost 5 bases and the J gene lost 3 bases, with 7 bases spanning the gap. Germline CDR1 is ENHRY and CDR2 is SYGVKD. This CDR3 comprises 12 residues. Note on this clone: Its antigen is currently unknown.

The table came from immunoSEQ multiplex PCR; TCRdb's copy has only in-frame clones and leaves some out. The data hold 2 million to 3 million clones, with around 94% observed a single time. The gene calls are TRBV10-3 and TRBJ2-5; no firm D call. Sample: naive CD4+ T cells sorted from blood. Subset described: CD45RA+ positively selected. The receptor comes from a man between 18 and 35 years old in good health. The CDR3 loop is CAISSNEETQYF. CDR3 sequence (DNA): TGTGCCATCAGTTCCAATGAAGAGACCCAGTACTTC.